This TCR beta chain emerged from a study of T cells after yellow fever vaccination. Trimming left V 0 bases short and J 4 bases short, with 11 bases between. The V gene's germline CDR1 is DFQATT and CDR2 SNEGSKA (reference sequence). The CDR3 spans 14 residues. In its sample, this clonotype was seen a few times. TCRdb re-called the 5' RACE reads with MiXCR, one entry per CDR3 protein. Among approximately 300,000 distinct CDR3 sequences listed, over 8.5% were seen once. The chain links TRBV20-1 to TRBJ2-3, with D perhaps matching TRBD2 (7 bases). The clonotype originates from a man younger than 30 who received the YFV17D yellow fever vaccine. Sequenced here: CD4+ T cells sorted from PBMCs, sampled 45 days after the yellow fever booster vaccination. This CDR3 is CSARDAGAADTQYF. Written as DNA, the CDR3 is TGCAGTGCTAGAGATGCGGGGGCGGCAGATACGCAGTATTTT.